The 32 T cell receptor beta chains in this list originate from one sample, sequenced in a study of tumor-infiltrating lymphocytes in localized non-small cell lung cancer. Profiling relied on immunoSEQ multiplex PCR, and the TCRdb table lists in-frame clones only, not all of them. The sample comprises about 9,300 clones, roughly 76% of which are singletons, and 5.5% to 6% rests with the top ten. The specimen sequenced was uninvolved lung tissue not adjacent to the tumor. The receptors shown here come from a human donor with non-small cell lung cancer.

CDR3 sequence (DNA): TGTGCCAGCAGCTTAGTGACCAAGGGACTAGGGATTCGCGATGAGCAGTTCTTC. Protein product: CASSLVTKGLGIRDEQFF. V and J are TRBV11-1 and TRBJ2-1; 8 positions match TRBD2. This CDR3 has 18 amino acids. The J segment lost 8 bases and the V segment lost 1 base, leaving 16 bases of the junction unmatched. The V gene's germline CDR1 is SGHAT and CDR2 FQDESV (reference sequence).

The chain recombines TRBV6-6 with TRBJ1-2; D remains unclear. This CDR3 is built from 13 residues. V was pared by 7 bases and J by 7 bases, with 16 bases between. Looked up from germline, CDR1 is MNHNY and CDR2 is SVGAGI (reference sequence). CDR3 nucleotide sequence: TGTGCCAGCACCACCGCCTGGGCGGGTGGCTACACCTTC. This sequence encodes CASTTAWAGGYTF.

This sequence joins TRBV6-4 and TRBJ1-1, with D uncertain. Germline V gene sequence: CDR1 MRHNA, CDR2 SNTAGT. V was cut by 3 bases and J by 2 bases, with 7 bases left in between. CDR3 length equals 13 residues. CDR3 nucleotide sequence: TGTGCCAGCAGTGAGGGGAGAAACACTGAAGCTTTCTTT. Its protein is CASSEGRNTEAFF.

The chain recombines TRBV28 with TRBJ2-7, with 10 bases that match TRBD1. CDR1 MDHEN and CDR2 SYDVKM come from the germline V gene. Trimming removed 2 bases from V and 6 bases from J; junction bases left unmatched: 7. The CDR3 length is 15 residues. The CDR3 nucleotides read TGTGCCAGCAGTTTAGGGGGACAGGGGTTTGTCGAGCAGTACTTC. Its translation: CASSLGGQGFVEQYF.

The CDR3 loop reads CASSWDSNQPQHF. CDR3 sequence (DNA): TGTGCCAGCAGTTGGGACAGCAATCAGCCCCAGCATTTT. This chain uses TRBV28 with TRBJ1-5, with D perhaps matching TRBD1 (5 bases). The ends were cut back, 4 bases at V and 1 base at J, with 5 bases in the middle. CDR3 length: 13 residues. Germline V gene data show CDR1 as MDHEN and CDR2 as SYDVKM.

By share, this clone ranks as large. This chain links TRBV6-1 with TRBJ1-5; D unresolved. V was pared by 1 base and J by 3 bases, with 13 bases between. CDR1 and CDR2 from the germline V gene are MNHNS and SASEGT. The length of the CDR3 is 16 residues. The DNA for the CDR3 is TGTGCCAGCAGTGAAGATCTGGGAGGATTCAATCAGCCCCAGCATTTT. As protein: CASSEDLGGFNQPQHF.

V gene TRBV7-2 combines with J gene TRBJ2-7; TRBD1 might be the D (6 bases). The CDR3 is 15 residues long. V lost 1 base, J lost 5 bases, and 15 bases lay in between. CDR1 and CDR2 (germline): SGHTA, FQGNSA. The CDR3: CASSLGAGERDEQYF. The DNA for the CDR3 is TGTGCCAGCAGCTTAGGAGCAGGGGAGAGGGACGAGCAGTACTTC.

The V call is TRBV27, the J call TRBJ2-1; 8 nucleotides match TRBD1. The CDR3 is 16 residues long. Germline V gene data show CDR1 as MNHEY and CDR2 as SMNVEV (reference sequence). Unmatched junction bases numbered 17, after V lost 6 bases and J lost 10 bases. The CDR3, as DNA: TGTGCCAGCAGGAGATCTGACAGGGGAGGAACTGACGAGCAGTTCTTC. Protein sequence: CASRRSDRGGTDEQFF.

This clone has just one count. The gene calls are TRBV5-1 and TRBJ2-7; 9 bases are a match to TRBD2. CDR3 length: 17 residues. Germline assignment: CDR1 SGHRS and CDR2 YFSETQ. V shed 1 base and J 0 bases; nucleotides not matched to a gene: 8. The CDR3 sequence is CASSLSAEREASYEQYF. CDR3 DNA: TGCGCCAGCAGCTTGTCCGCGGAGCGGGAGGCCTCCTACGAGCAGTACTTC.

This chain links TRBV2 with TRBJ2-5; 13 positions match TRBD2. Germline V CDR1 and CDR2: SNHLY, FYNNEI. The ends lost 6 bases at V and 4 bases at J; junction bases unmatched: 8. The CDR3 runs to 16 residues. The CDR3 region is CASRGWTSGSLETQYF. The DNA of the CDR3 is TGTGCCAGCAGGGGCTGGACTAGCGGGAGTTTAGAGACCCAGTACTTC.

CDR3 nucleotide sequence: TGCGCCAGCAGCTTCGGGACTAGCGATAACAATGAGCAGTTCTTC. As protein: CASSFGTSDNNEQFF. V is TRBV5-1 and J is TRBJ2-1, with 10 bases aligning to TRBD2. CDR3 size: 15 residues. The germline V gene has CDR1 SGHRS and CDR2 YFSETQ. The junction had 4 bases not matched to a gene; V was cut back by 2 bases and J by 5 bases.

The CDR3 here is CASKTTGLSSGNTIYF. CDR3 nucleotides: TGTGCCAGCAAGACGACAGGACTAAGCTCTGGAAACACCATATATTTT. The chain combines TRBV6-6 with TRBJ1-3; D possibly corresponds to TRBD1 (6 bases). The germline V gene encodes CDR1 MNHNY and CDR2 SVGAGI (reference sequence). The CDR3 is made up of 16 amino acids. Trimming pared 7 bases from V and 0 bases from J, leaving 16 bases between.

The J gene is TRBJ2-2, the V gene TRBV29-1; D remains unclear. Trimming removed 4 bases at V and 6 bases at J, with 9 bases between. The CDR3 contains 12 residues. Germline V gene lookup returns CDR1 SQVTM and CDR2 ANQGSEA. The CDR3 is CSVAQIPGELFF. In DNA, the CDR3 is TGCAGCGTTGCGCAAATCCCCGGGGAGCTGTTTTTT.

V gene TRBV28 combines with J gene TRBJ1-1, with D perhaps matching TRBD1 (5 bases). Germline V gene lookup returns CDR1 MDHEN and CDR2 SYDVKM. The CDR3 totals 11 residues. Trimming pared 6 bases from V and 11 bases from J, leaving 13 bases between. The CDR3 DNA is TGTGCCAGCAGGCGGGACTTTGGGGCTTTCTTT. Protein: CASRRDFGAFF.

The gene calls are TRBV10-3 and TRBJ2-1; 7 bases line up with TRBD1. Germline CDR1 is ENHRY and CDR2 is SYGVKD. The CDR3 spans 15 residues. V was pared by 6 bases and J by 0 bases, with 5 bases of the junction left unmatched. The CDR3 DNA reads TGTGCCATCAGGACAGGGTTCACCTCCTACAATGAGCAGTTCTTC. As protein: CAIRTGFTSYNEQFF.

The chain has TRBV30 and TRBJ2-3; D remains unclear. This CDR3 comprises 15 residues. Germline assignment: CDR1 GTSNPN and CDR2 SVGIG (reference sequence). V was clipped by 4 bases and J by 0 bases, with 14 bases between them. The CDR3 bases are TGTGCCTGGACCACCGGGCTGGGGAGCACAGATACGCAGTATTTT. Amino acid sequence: CAWTTGLGSTDTQYF.

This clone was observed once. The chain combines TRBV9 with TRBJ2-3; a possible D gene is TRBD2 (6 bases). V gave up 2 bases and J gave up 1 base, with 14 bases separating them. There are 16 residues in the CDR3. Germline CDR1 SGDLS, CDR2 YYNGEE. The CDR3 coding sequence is TGTGCCAGCAGCGTGGGCGGGAATTCCGGCACAGATACGCAGTATTTT. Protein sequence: CASSVGGNSGTDTQYF. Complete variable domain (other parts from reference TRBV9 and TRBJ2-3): DSGVTQTPKHLITATGQRVTLRCSPRSGDLSVYWYQQSLDQGLQFLIQYYNGEERAKGNILERFSAQQFPDLHSELNLSSLELGDSALYFCASSVGGNSGTDTQYFGPGTRLTVL.

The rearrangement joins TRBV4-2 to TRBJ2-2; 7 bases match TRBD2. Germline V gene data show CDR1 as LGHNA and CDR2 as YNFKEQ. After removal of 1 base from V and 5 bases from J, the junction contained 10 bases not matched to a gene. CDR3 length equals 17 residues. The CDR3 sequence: CASSQGLAEIGTGELFF. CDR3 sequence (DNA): TGTGCCAGCAGCCAAGGTCTAGCGGAGATAGGGACCGGGGAGCTGTTTTTT.

CDR3 protein: CASRRTSGRGDTQYF. The CDR3 nucleotides are TGTGCCAGCAGGCGGACTAGCGGGAGAGGGGATACGCAGTATTTT. The chain couples TRBV28 to TRBJ2-3, with 13 bases aligning to TRBD2. Germline trimming cut 6 bases from V and 6 bases from J; bases unmatched to any gene: 6. CDR3 length: 15 residues. CDR1 and CDR2 (germline): MDHEN, SYDVKM.

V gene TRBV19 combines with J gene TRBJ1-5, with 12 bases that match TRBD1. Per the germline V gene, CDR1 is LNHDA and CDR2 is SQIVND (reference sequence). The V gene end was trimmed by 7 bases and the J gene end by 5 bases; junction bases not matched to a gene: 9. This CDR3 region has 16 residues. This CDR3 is CASIQRDRGLDQPQHF. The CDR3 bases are TGTGCCAGTATACAGCGGGACAGGGGGCTTGATCAGCCCCAGCATTTT. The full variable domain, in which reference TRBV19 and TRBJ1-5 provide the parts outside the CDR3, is DGGITQSPKYLFRKEGQNVTLSCEQNLNHDAMYWYRQDPGQGLRLIYYSQIVNDFQKGDIAEGYSVSREKKESFPLTVTSAQKNPTAFYLCASIQRDRGLDQPQHFGDGTRLSIL.

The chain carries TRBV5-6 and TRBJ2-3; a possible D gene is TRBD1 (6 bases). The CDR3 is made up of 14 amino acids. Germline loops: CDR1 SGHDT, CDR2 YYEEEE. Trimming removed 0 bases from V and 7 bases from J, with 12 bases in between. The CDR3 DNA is TGTGCCAGCAGCTTGGCGACAGGATCGAATACGCAGTATTTT. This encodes CASSLATGSNTQYF.

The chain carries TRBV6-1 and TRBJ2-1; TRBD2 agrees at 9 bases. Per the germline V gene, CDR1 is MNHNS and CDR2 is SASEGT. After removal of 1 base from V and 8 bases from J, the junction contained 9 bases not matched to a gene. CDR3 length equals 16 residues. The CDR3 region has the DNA TGTGCCAGCAGTGAAGGGATGGCTAGCGGGAATGATGAGCAGTTCTTC. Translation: CASSEGMASGNDEQFF.

Here the CDR3 reads CASSLGGQGAYEQYF. Here the CDR3 DNA reads TGTGCCAGCAGCTTGGGGGGACAGGGGGCCTACGAGCAGTACTTC. The rearrangement joins TRBV5-5 to TRBJ2-7; TRBD1 agrees at 11 bases. Germline CDR1 SGHKS, CDR2 YYEKEE (reference sequence). Unmatched junction bases numbered 1, after V lost 0 bases and J lost 2 bases. The CDR3 spans 15 residues.

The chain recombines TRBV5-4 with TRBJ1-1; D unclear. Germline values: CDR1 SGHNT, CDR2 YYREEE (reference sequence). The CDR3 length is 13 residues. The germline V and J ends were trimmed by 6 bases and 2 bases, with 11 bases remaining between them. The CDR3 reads CASIPDKNTEAFF. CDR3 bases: TGTGCCAGCATCCCTGACAAAAACACTGAAGCTTTCTTT.

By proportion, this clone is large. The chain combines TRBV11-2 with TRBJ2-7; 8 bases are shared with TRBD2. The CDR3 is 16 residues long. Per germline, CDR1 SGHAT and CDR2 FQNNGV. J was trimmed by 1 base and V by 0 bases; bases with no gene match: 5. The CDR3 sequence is CASSLEGLAFSYEQYF. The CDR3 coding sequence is TGTGCCAGCAGCTTAGAAGGACTAGCATTTTCCTACGAGCAGTACTTC.

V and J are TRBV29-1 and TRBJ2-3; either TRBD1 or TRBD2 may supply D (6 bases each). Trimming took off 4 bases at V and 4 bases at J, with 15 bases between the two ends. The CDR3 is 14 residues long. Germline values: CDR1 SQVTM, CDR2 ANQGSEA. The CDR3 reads CSVGKGGDADTQYF. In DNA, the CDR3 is TGCAGCGTTGGAAAGGGGGGAGATGCAGATACGCAGTATTTT.

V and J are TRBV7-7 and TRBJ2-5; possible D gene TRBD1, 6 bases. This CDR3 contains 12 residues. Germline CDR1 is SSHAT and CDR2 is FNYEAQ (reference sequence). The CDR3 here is CARGQNQETQYF. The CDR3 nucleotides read TGTGCACGAGGACAGAACCAAGAGACCCAGTACTTC.

The CDR3 loop reads CASSLGGGNQYGTDTQYF. The CDR3 DNA reads as TGTGCCAGCAGCTTAGGAGGCGGCAATCAATACGGCACAGATACGCAGTATTTT. The J gene is TRBJ2-3, the V gene TRBV11-3; no firm D call. Trimming removed 1 base at V and 1 base at J, with 18 bases between. This CDR3 is built from 18 residues. Germline V gene sequence: CDR1 SGHNT, CDR2 YENEEA.

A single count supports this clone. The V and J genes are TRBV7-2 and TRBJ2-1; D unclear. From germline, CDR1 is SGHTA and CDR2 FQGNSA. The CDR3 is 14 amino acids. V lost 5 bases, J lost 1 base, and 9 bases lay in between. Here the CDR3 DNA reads TGTGCCAGCAGCATGTATGGGTCCTACAATGAGCAGTTCTTC. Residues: CASSMYGSYNEQFF. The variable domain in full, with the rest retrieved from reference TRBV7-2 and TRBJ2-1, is GAGVSQSPSNKVTEKGKDVELRCDPISGHTALYWYRQSLGQGLEFLIYFQGNSAPDKSGLPSDRFSAERTGGSVSTLTIQRTQQEDSAVYLCASSMYGSYNEQFFGPGTRLTVL.

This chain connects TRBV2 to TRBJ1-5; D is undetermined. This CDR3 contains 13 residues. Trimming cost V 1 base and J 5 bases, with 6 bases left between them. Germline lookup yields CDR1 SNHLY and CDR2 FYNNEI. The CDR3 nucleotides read TGTGCCAGCAGTGAAGTCAGAGATCAGCCCCAGCATTTT. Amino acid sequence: CASSEVRDQPQHF.

The CDR3 loop is CASSLRDRSEAFF. The CDR3, as DNA: TGTGCCAGCAGCTTAAGGGACCGCTCTGAAGCTTTCTTT. The chain couples TRBV7-2 to TRBJ1-1; perhaps TRBD1 as D (5 bases). Germline CDR1 reads SGHTA; CDR2 reads FQGNSA. Trimming took 2 bases from V and 6 from J, leaving 10 bases between them. The CDR3 has 13 amino acids.

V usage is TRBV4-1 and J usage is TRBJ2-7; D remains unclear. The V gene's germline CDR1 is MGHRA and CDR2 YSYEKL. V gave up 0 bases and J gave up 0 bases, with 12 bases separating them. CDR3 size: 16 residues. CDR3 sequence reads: CASSQDSLGLSYEQYF. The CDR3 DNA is TGCGCCAGCAGCCAAGATAGTCTGGGTCTCTCCTACGAGCAGTACTTC.